A single sample gave rise to the 9 T cell receptor beta chains below, sequenced in a study of blood T cell repertoires in COVID-19 (TCRdb year 2020). The library was produced with the immunoSEQ multiplex PCR assay. TCRdb took this table from immuneACCESS and kept in-frame rearrangements with V and J called. Such tables lack part of the clones; where checked against another copy, unresolved V genes explain under half of the gap, and the rest is unexplained. Counted in this sample were some 370,000 clones; about 89% of them appeared once. Less than 11% of the sample belongs to the ten largest clones. Sequences were obtained from peripheral blood. The receptors here all came from a woman in her twenties or thirties with COVID-19, enrolled during active disease.

This clone was detected a few times. V usage is TRBV14 and J usage is TRBJ1-4; 11 bases line up with TRBD1. Germline CDR1 SGHDN, CDR2 FVKESK. V lost 2 bases, J lost 5 bases, and 1 base stayed unmatched. The length of the CDR3 is 15 residues. This CDR3 is CASSQWDRGNEKLFF. In DNA form, the CDR3 reads TGTGCCAGCAGCCAATGGGACAGGGGGAATGAAAAACTGTTTTTT. The complete variable domain, with remaining parts taken from reference TRBV14 and TRBJ1-4, reads EAGVTQFPSHSVIEKGQTVTLRCDPISGHDNLYWYRRVMGKEIKFLLHFVKESKQDESGMPNNRFLAERTGGTYSTLKVQPAELEDSGVYFCASSQWDRGNEKLFFGSGTQLSVL.

This chain uses TRBV19 with TRBJ1-5; D gene unclear. The germline V gene encodes CDR1 LNHDA and CDR2 SQIVND (reference sequence). This CDR3 comprises 16 residues. V lost 3 bases to trimming and J lost 3 bases, with 15 bases between them. CDR3 region: CASSIEVGGYNQPQHF. The DNA of the CDR3 is TGTGCCAGTAGTATTGAGGTAGGAGGATACAATCAGCCCCAGCATTTT.

This sequence joins TRBV24-1 and TRBJ2-5, with 11 bases fitting TRBD2. The germline V gene encodes CDR1 KGHDR and CDR2 SFDVKD. Germline trimming cut 5 bases from V and 5 bases from J; bases unmatched to any gene: 12. The CDR3 has 17 amino acids. CDR3 in DNA: TGTGCCACCAGTGGCTCAACCTTAGCGGGAGGGTGGGAGACCCAGTACTTC. It encodes CATSGSTLAGGWETQYF.

This clone has a single count. The V gene is TRBV2, the J gene TRBJ2-7; a possible D gene is TRBD2 (5 bases). Germline CDR1 reads SNHLY; CDR2 reads FYNNEI. CDR3 length equals 15 residues. Trimming pared 4 bases from V and 5 bases from J, leaving 18 bases between. DNA of the CDR3: TGTGCCAGCAGTGCCTCGGACTTGGGAATCGACGAGCAGTACTTC. This gives the protein CASSASDLGIDEQYF. Supplemented by reference TRBV2 and TRBJ2-7, the full variable domain reads EPEVTQTPSHQVTQMGQEVILRCVPISNHLYFYWYRQILGQKVEFLVSFYNNEISEKSEIFDDQFSVERPDGSNFTLKIRSTKLEDSAMYFCASSASDLGIDEQYFGPGTRLTVT.

For the CDR3, the DNA is TGCGCCAGCAGCTCACCCGGGACTGGGACAGGGGGCACGCAGTATTTT. As protein: CASSSPGTGTGGTQYF. The J gene is TRBJ2-3, the V gene TRBV5-1; 12 bases agree with TRBD1. Germline V CDR1 and CDR2: SGHRS, YFSETQ. This CDR3 has 16 residues. The V segment lost 3 bases and the J segment 9 bases; nucleotides outside the gene matches: 11.

The chain carries TRBV6-1 and TRBJ2-3; D is perhaps TRBD2 (6 bases). The CDR3 extends over 15 amino acids. Germline V gives CDR1 MNHNS, CDR2 SASEGT. The germline V and J ends were trimmed by 3 bases and 0 bases, with 10 bases remaining between them. As DNA, the CDR3 is TGTGCCAGCAGTGACGTCGCGGGGAGCACAGATACGCAGTATTTT. Its protein is CASSDVAGSTDTQYF.

The rearrangement uses TRBV3-1 (or the pseudogene TRBV3-2) and TRBJ2-2, with a tentative D call TRBD2 (6 bases). Germline values: CDR1 LGHDT, CDR2 YNNKEL (reference sequence). The CDR3 runs to 14 residues. With 6 bases removed from V and 12 bases from J, the gap between germline ends came to 20 bases. In nucleotides, the CDR3 is TGTGCCAGCAGGGAATGGGCGGGAACGGAAAAGCTGTTTTTT. It yields the protein CASREWAGTEKLFF.

The CDR3 DNA follows: TGTGCCAGCAGTGAAGCGCGGGGGACAGATACGCAGTATTTT. Its protein product is CASSEARGTDTQYF. V and J are TRBV2 and TRBJ2-3; TRBD2 matches 7 bases. The CDR3 loop spans 14 amino acids. Germline V lookup: CDR1 SNHLY, CDR2 FYNNEI. The V segment lost 0 bases and the J segment 3 bases; nucleotides outside the gene matches: 0.

The chain is built from TRBV4-1 and TRBJ1-5; no firm D call. Trimming took 0 bases from V and 0 from J, leaving 12 bases between them. This CDR3 is built from 17 residues. Germline V CDR1 and CDR2: MGHRA, YSYEKL. CDR3 in amino acids: CASSQDPPGVSNQPQHF. CDR3 sequence (DNA): TGCGCCAGCAGCCAAGATCCTCCGGGAGTTAGCAATCAGCCCCAGCATTTT.